Below, 14 T cell receptor beta chains from the same sample are listed, as sequenced in a study of shared T cell receptors in the human thymus (dated by TCRdb to the early 2020s). Libraries were built with the immunoSEQ multiplex PCR assay. The table comes from immuneACCESS by way of TCRdb, which keeps in-frame sequences with V and J called. Part of the clones is missing from these tables; in studies checked, under half for an unresolved V gene and the rest for unknown reasons. This sample holds hundreds of thousands of clones; approximately 90% were observed only once. The leading ten clones occupy approximately 0.011% of the sample. These data were also reused for a study on human thymus T cells.

Material: thymocytes. All receptors derive from a boy younger than two with a congenital heart defect. Donor details come from another sample of the same person, matched by shared clones.

This clone was seen a few times. The gene calls are TRBV6-5 and TRBJ2-7; 7 bases align to TRBD1. The CDR3 has 15 residues. The V and J ends lost 7 bases and 0 bases, in that order; junction bases with no gene match: 9. Per the germline V gene, CDR1 is MNHEY and CDR2 is SVGAGI. The CDR3: CASTCVRDSSYEQYF. As DNA, the CDR3 is TGTGCCAGCACATGCGTCCGGGACAGCTCCTACGAGCAGTACTTC.

The rearrangement joins TRBV7-2 to TRBJ2-7, with D maybe TRBD1 (5 bases). V lost 2 bases and J lost 3, with 8 bases in between. The CDR3 contains 13 residues. Germline V CDR1 and CDR2: SGHTA, FQGNSA. This CDR3 is CASSLRGIYEQYF. The CDR3 nucleotides are TGTGCCAGCAGCTTAAGGGGAATCTACGAGCAGTACTTC. Full variable domain (rest looked up from reference TRBV7-2 and TRBJ2-7): GAGVSQSPSNKVTEKGKDVELRCDPISGHTALYWYRQSLGQGLEFLIYFQGNSAPDKSGLPSDRFSAERTGGSVSTLTIQRTQQEDSAVYLCASSLRGIYEQYFGPGTRLTVT.

The chain carries TRBV5-1 and TRBJ1-2, with D possibly TRBD1 on 5 matching bases. The CDR3 extends over 19 amino acids. Germline V CDR1 and CDR2: SGHRS, YFSETQ. Trimming cost V 0 bases and J 0 bases, with 21 bases left between them. This chain's CDR3 is CASSLAVVLNRKANYGYTF. CDR3 in DNA: TGCGCCAGCAGCTTGGCGGTGGTTCTCAACAGGAAAGCTAACTATGGCTACACCTTC.

J is TRBJ2-7 and V is TRBV28; 10 nucleotides line up with TRBD1. CDR1 is MDHEN and CDR2 is SYDVKM in the germline V gene. The CDR3 contains 14 residues. Trimming cost V 3 bases and J 6 bases; bases outside gene matches: 5. This CDR3 is CASSFPGQGFEQYF. The DNA of the CDR3 is TGTGCCAGCAGTTTCCCGGGACAGGGGTTCGAGCAGTACTTC.

This clone was seen more than once but under ten times. The chain has TRBV28 and TRBJ1-3; D is undetermined. The CDR3 has 15 amino acids. The V gene's germline CDR1 is MDHEN and CDR2 SYDVKM. Trimming removed 1 base at V and 1 base at J, with 8 bases between. The chain's CDR3 is CASSLYRGSGNTIYF. The CDR3 DNA reads as TGTGCCAGCAGTTTATACAGAGGGTCTGGAAACACCATATATTTT.

The chain couples TRBV27 to TRBJ2-5; 15 bases align to TRBD2. CDR1 and CDR2 (germline): MNHEY, SMNVEV (reference sequence). The CDR3 loop spans 21 amino acids. V dropped 0 bases and J dropped 4; count of bases not matched to a gene: 15. CDR3 loop: CASSLSWSRTSGRAGVETQYF. In nucleotides, the CDR3 is TGTGCCAGCAGTTTATCATGGTCCAGGACTAGCGGGAGGGCCGGGGTAGAGACCCAGTACTTC.

The V and J genes are TRBV14 and TRBJ2-1, with 10 bases matching TRBD2. This CDR3 is 17 amino acids long. Germline assignment: CDR1 SGHDN and CDR2 FVKESK. V dropped 0 bases and J dropped 2; count of bases not matched to a gene: 4. This CDR3 is CASSQEISGRTYNEQFF. In nucleotides, the CDR3 is TGTGCCAGCAGCCAAGAGATTAGCGGGAGGACCTACAATGAGCAGTTCTTC.

The V call is TRBV28, the J call TRBJ2-6, with 10 bases aligning to TRBD2. The CDR3 extends over 19 amino acids. The J segment lost 2 bases and the V segment lost 5 bases, leaving 12 bases of the junction unmatched. Per germline, CDR1 MDHEN and CDR2 SYDVKM. The CDR3 spells CASSPHLAGVRTGANVLTF. CDR3 DNA sequence: TGTGCCAGCAGTCCCCACCTAGCGGGAGTTCGCACTGGGGCCAACGTCCTGACTTTC. Full variable domain (remainder filled in from reference TRBV28 and TRBJ2-6): DVKVTQSSRYLVKRTGEKVFLECVQDMDHENMFWYRQDPGLGLRLIYFSYDVKMKEKGDIPEGYSVSREKKERFSLILESASTNQTSMYLCASSPHLAGVRTGANVLTFGAGSRLTVL.

This clone was seen only once. The chain recombines TRBV7-9 with TRBJ2-6; TRBD2 agrees at 8 bases. The ends lost 2 bases at V and 4 bases at J; junction bases unmatched: 13. Germline V gene sequence: CDR1 SEHNR, CDR2 FQNEAQ (reference sequence). CDR3 length equals 19 residues. This chain's CDR3 is CASSLWPGGGKSGANVLTF. CDR3 bases: TGTGCCAGCAGCTTATGGCCGGGCGGGGGGAAGTCCGGGGCCAACGTCCTGACTTTC.

The chain carries TRBV30 and TRBJ1-2; D not certain. V lost 0 bases and J 8 bases, leaving 10 bases between the germline ends. CDR3 size: 12 residues. From germline, CDR1 is GTSNPN and CDR2 SVGIG (reference sequence). CDR3 protein: CAWSVGQRGYTF. DNA for the CDR3: TGTGCCTGGAGTGTAGGCCAGCGCGGCTACACCTTC.

This chain joins TRBV5-4 and TRBJ1-3, with a weak D call TRBD1 (6 bases). V was trimmed by 4 bases and J by 6 bases, leaving 14 bases between them. Germline V gene lookup returns CDR1 SGHNT and CDR2 YYREEE (reference sequence). The length of the CDR3 is 14 residues. The chain's CDR3 is CASSARDTKNTIYF. The CDR3 DNA sequence: TGTGCCAGCAGCGCTAGGGACACCAAAAACACCATATATTTT.

The V and J genes are TRBV19 and TRBJ1-2; TRBD1 might be the D (5 bases). The germline gives CDR1 LNHDA, CDR2 SQIVND (reference sequence). The V end lost 5 bases, the J end lost 4 bases, and 17 bases lay between the germline ends. This CDR3 contains 15 residues. CDR3 nucleotide sequence: TGTGCCAGTAGTGGGGCGGGACGGACGGGCTATGGCTACACCTTC. Its translation is CASSGAGRTGYGYTF.

The chain carries TRBV28 and TRBJ2-7, with 9 bases identical to TRBD2. Per germline, CDR1 MDHEN and CDR2 SYDVKM. This CDR3 spans 15 amino acids. Germline trimming cut 4 bases from V and 4 bases from J; bases unmatched to any gene: 8. The CDR3 coding sequence is TGTGCCAGCAGTTCCTCTAGCGGGAATATTTACGAGCAGTACTTC. Translated, it gives CASSSSSGNIYEQYF.

In this sample, this clone turned up a few times. The chain employs TRBV4-3 and TRBJ2-7, with D maybe TRBD1 (5 bases). This CDR3 spans 15 amino acids. V lost 3 bases and J lost 1, with 13 bases in between. CDR1 is LGHNA, CDR2 YSLEER, per germline. In DNA, the CDR3 is TGCGCCAGCAGCCAGGGGCTTGGGGAATCCTACGAGCAGTACTTC. As protein: CASSQGLGESYEQYF.